This T cell receptor (beta chain) was documented in a study of cytomegalovirus exposure and HLA in healthy donors. Study results and limitations: In a later analysis, CMV-associated beta chains were mostly HLA-associated, it appeared. When presence/absence was analysed, sequencing depth was taken to be roughly uniform across donors. Whilst most TCR sequences proved rare, a subset of public TCRs occurred across many donors. Previously analyzed data showed that most TCR beta V segments were productive at a frequency of about 87% or about 30%.

The primer mix had 60 Vbeta and 13 Jbeta primers. Profiled with immunoSEQ multiplex PCR; TCRdb holds only in-frame clones, not every one. The sample includes about 200,000 clones. There are 16 residues in the CDR3. The germline CDR1 and CDR2 sequences are GTSNPN and SVGIG (reference sequence). With V trimmed by 0 bases and J by 2 bases, 8 bases remained unmatched. Concerning this clone itself: No antigen is known for it.

This clonotype originated in a boy between 10 and 17 years old in good health and CMV-seronegative. Sequencing was done on a sample of PBMCs. The chain couples TRBV30 to TRBJ2-7; 9 nucleotides match TRBD1. The CDR3 here is CAWSVGWGQGPYEQYF. The CDR3 DNA reads as TGTGCCTGGAGTGTAGGATGGGGACAGGGTCCCTACGAGCAGTACTTC.